Below, 7 T cell receptor beta chains from the same sample are listed, as sequenced in a study of CD8 T cells in ankylosing spondylitis. Overall study results and limits: Blood from ankylosing spondylitis patients appeared to carry a characteristic roughly eight-variant TCR beta motif.

One entry per CDR3 protein results from TCRdb running MiXCR on the 5' RACE reads. The sample has 400,000 or so distinct CDR3 sequences; 25% to 30% are singletons. The antigens these receptors bind are not known. The sample comprised blood, either unsorted or a sorted T cell fraction (not recorded which). These receptors all come from a male donor with ankylosing spondylitis.

The sample holds a few counts of this clonotype. The chain has TRBV3-1 and TRBJ2-1; D call uncertain. The germline V gene has CDR1 LGHDT and CDR2 YNNKEL (reference sequence). V gave up 6 bases and J gave up 7 bases, with 10 bases separating them. The CDR3 totals 12 residues. In nucleotides, the CDR3 is TGTGCCAGCAGTAGGACCGAGAATGAGCAGTTCTTC. It encodes CASSRTENEQFF.

This chain links TRBV29-1 with TRBJ2-1, with D possibly matching TRBD1 (6 bases). V dropped 6 bases and J dropped 8 bases, with 14 bases sitting between them. This CDR3 is built from 12 residues. Germline assignment: CDR1 SQVTM and CDR2 ANQGSEA. This chain's CDR3 is CSVDRGSDEQFF. The CDR3 coding sequence is TGCAGCGTGGATAGGGGGAGCGATGAGCAGTTCTTC.

This clonotype has ten or more counts. The V call is TRBV20-1, the J call TRBJ2-2; 11 bases are a match to TRBD1. The CDR3 is 16 residues long. J gave up 5 bases and V 0 bases, and 5 bases lay outside the gene matches. Germline V gene data show CDR1 as DFQATT and CDR2 as SNEGSKA (reference sequence). This CDR3 is CSARDSGTGGTGELFF. The CDR3 DNA reads as TGCAGTGCTAGAGATTCCGGGACAGGGGGAACCGGGGAGCTGTTTTTT.

With respect to this clonotype: The junction departs from germline at one end; a sequencing error may be responsible. The V call is TRBV7-9, the J call TRBJ2-1, with a weak D call TRBD1 (5 bases). CDR1 is SEHNR, CDR2 FQNEAQ, per germline (reference sequence). CDR3 length: 15 residues. CDR3 amino acids: CASSHRTESFNEQFF. In nucleotides, the CDR3 is TGTGCCAGCAGCCACAGGACCGAATCCTTCAATGAGCAGTTCTTC.

This clonotype was recorded many times. The genes are TRBV5-1 and TRBJ1-1, with D tentatively TRBD1 (6 bases). The CDR3 covers 14 residues. CDR1 is SGHRS and CDR2 is YFSETQ in the germline V gene. Trimming left V 4 bases short and J 5 bases short, with 15 bases between. The CDR3 reads CASSLGTGWTEAFF. CDR3 DNA: TGCGCCAGCAGCCTCGGCACAGGGTGGACTGAAGCTTTCTTT. Based on the CDR3 plus reference TRBV5-1 and TRBJ1-1, the full variable domain is KAGVTQTPRYLIKTRGQQVTLSCSPISGHRSVSWYQQTPGQGLQFLFEYFSETQRNKGNFPGRFSGRQFSNSRSEMNVSTLELGDSALYLCASSLGTGWTEAFFGQGTRLTVV.

This chain links TRBV30 with TRBJ1-1, with D maybe TRBD1 (5 bases). V lost 2 bases to trimming and J lost 5 bases, with 15 bases between them. CDR3 length equals 14 residues. Germline values: CDR1 GTSNPN, CDR2 SVGIG (reference sequence). This chain's CDR3 is CAWSPGLSGTEAFF. In nucleotides, the CDR3 is TGTGCCTGGAGTCCGGGACTCTCAGGAACTGAAGCTTTCTTT. Looking up the rest from reference TRBV30 and TRBJ1-1 gives the full variable domain: SQTIHQWPATLVQPVGSPLSLECTVEGTSNPNLYWYRQAAGRGLQLLFYSVGIGQISSEVPQNLSASRPQDRQFILSSKKLLLSDSGFYLCAWSPGLSGTEAFFGQGTRLTVV.

CDR3: CSVESNRDPETQYF. The CDR3, as DNA: TGCAGCGTTGAATCGAACAGGGACCCGGAGACCCAGTACTTC. This rearrangement joins TRBV29-1 to TRBJ2-5, with TRBD1 as a possible D gene (6 bases). Trimming removed 2 bases at V and 5 bases at J, with 15 bases between. The length of the CDR3 is 14 residues. CDR1 and CDR2 (germline): SQVTM, ANQGSEA.